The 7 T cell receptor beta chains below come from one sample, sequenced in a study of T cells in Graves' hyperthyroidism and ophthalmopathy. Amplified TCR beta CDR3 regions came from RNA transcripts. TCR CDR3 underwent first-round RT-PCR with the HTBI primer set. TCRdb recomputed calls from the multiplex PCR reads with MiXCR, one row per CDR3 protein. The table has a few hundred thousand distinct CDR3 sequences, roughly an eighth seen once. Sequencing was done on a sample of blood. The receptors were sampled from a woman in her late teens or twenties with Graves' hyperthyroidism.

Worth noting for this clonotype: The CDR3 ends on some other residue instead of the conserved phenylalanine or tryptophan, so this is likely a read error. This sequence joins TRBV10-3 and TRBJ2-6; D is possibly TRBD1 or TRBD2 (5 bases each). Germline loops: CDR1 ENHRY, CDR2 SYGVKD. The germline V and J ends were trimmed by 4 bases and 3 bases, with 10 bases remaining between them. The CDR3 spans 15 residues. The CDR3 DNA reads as TGTGCCATCAGTGGGTGGGGGTTTGGGGCCAACGTCCTGACTCTC. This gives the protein CAISGWGFGANVLTL.

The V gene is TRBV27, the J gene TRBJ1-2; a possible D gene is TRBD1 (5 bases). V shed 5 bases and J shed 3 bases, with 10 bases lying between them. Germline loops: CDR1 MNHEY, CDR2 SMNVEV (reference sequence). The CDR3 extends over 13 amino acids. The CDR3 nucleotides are TGTGCCAGCAGTCCTCGACAGTACTATGGCTACACCTTC. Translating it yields CASSPRQYYGYTF.

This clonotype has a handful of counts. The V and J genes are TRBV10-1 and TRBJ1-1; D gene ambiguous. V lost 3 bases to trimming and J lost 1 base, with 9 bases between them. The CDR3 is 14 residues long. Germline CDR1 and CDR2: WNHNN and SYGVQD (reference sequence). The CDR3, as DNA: TGCGCCAGCAGTGATCACTCAGGGAACACTGAAGCTTTCTTT. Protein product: CASSDHSGNTEAFF.

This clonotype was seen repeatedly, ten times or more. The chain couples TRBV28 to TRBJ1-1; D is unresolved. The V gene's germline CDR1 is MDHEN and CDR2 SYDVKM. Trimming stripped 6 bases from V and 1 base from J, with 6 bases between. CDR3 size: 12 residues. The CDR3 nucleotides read TGTGCCAGCAGGAAGGAGAACACTGAAGCTTTCTTT. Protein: CASRKENTEAFF.

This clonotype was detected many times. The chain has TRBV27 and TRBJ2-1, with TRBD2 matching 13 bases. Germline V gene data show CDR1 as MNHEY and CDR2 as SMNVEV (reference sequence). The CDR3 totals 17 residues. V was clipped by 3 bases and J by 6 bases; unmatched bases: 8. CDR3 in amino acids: CASSFILAGGWGNEQFF. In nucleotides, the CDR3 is TGTGCCAGCAGTTTTATACTAGCGGGAGGGTGGGGCAATGAGCAGTTCTTC.

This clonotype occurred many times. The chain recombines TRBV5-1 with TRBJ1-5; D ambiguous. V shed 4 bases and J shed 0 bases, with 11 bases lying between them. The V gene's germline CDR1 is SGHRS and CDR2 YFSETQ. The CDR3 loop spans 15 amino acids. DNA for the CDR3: TGCGCCAGCAGCCTAAACACAAATAGCAATCAGCCCCAGCATTTT. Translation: CASSLNTNSNQPQHF. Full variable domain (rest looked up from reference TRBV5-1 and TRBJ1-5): KAGVTQTPRYLIKTRGQQVTLSCSPISGHRSVSWYQQTPGQGLQFLFEYFSETQRNKGNFPGRFSGRQFSNSRSEMNVSTLELGDSALYLCASSLNTNSNQPQHFGDGTRLSIL.

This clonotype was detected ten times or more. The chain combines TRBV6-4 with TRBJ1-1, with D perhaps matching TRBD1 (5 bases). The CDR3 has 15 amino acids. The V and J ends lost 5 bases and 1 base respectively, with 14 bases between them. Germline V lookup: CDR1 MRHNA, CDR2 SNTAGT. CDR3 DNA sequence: TGTGCCAGCAGTTTGAATCCAGGGCCGAACACTGAAGCTTTCTTT. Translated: CASSLNPGPNTEAFF.